Below, 24 T cell receptor beta chains from the same sample are listed, as sequenced in a study of neurological immune-mediated disorders. TCRdb ran MiXCR on the 5' RACE reads and lists one entry per CDR3 protein. Of approximately 48,000 distinct CDR3 sequences in the sample, approximately 16% were seen once. Sequencing input: PBMCs. These receptors all come from a man aged 60 to 69 in good health.

In the case of this clonotype: With a much larger clone just one base away, this may be a read error. The V call is TRBV18, the J call TRBJ2-7; 9 nucleotides align to TRBD2. CDR3 length equals 15 residues. Germline V gene lookup returns CDR1 KGHSH and CDR2 LQKENI. This CDR3 reads CANSWLAGKGPEQYF. The CDR3 DNA is TGTGCCAACTCATGGCTAGCGGGAAAAGGGCCCGAGCAGTACTTC. Full variable domain (missing parts from reference TRBV18 and TRBJ2-7): NAGVMQNPRHLVRRRGQEARLRCSPMKGHSHVYWYRQLPEEGLKFMVYLQKENIIDESGMPKERFSAEFPKEGPSILRIQQVVRGDSAAYFCANSWLAGKGPEQYFGPGTRLTVT.

Many counts were recorded for this clonotype. The chain links TRBV5-1 to TRBJ1-5; 7 positions match TRBD1. With 4 bases clipped from V and 5 bases from J, the junction kept 9 bases outside the gene matches. Germline loops: CDR1 SGHRS, CDR2 YFSETQ. CDR3 length equals 15 residues. The CDR3 DNA sequence: TGCGCCAGCAGCCCCCGGACAGGCTACTATCAGCCCCAGCATTTT. This gives the protein CASSPRTGYYQPQHF.

This clonotype occurred many times. The chain combines TRBV12-3 or TRBV12-4 with TRBJ2-1; a weak D match, TRBD1 (5 bases). V was cut by 3 bases and J by 6 bases, with 12 bases left in between. The CDR3 is made up of 14 amino acids. CDR3 coding DNA: TGTGCCAGCAGTTTCAACAGGCTCGGCAATGAGCAGTTCTTC. It yields the protein CASSFNRLGNEQFF.

This clonotype was counted many times. The chain uses TRBV20-1 and TRBJ1-2, with 12 bases aligning to TRBD1. V shed 5 bases, J shed 5 bases, and the junction held 12 bases outside the gene matches. Germline lookup yields CDR1 DFQATT and CDR2 SNEGSKA (reference sequence). CDR3 length: 16 amino acids. CDR3 nucleotide sequence: TGCAGTGCTGAAAGGGCCCCGGGACAGGGGGCGTATGGCTACACCTTC. It codes for CSAERAPGQGAYGYTF.

By its share, this clonotype is medium-sized (0.01 to 0.1%). The chain uses TRBV20-1 and TRBJ1-2, with 9 bases aligning to TRBD1. The J segment lost 4 bases and the V segment lost 6 bases, leaving 15 bases of the junction unmatched. This CDR3 region has 16 residues. Germline assignment: CDR1 DFQATT and CDR2 SNEGSKA (reference sequence). The CDR3 DNA sequence: TGCAGTGCGAAAAGGCTCCCGGGACAGGGAATCTATGGCTACACCTTC. It yields the protein CSAKRLPGQGIYGYTF.

The sample holds many counts of this clonotype. The chain uses TRBV7-7 and TRBJ2-2; weak D call: TRBD2 (6 bases). The germline V and J ends were trimmed by 3 bases and 1 base, with 12 bases remaining between them. CDR1 is SSHAT and CDR2 is FNYEAQ in the germline V gene (reference sequence). This CDR3 is built from 16 residues. CDR3 amino acids: CASSLTVGGNTGELFF. In DNA, the CDR3 is TGTGCCAGCAGCTTGACGGTGGGGGGGAACACCGGGGAGCTGTTTTTT.

This clonotype was counted ten times or more. The chain combines TRBV3-1 with TRBJ2-2; the D is unclear. CDR1 LGHDT and CDR2 YNNKEL come from the germline V gene (reference sequence). V was shortened by 2 bases and J by 0 bases, with 10 bases between the two germline ends. This CDR3 has 16 amino acids. CDR3 bases: TGTGCCAGCAGCCAAATGGCCCCACCGAACACCGGGGAGCTGTTTTTT. It codes for CASSQMAPPNTGELFF.

This clonotype appeared many times. The rearrangement uses TRBV12-3 or TRBV12-4 and TRBJ2-5; weak D call: TRBD2 (6 bases). This CDR3 contains 13 residues. The germline V and J ends were trimmed by 5 bases and 4 bases, with 11 bases remaining between them. The CDR3 is CASSPWRGETQYF. In nucleotides, the CDR3 is TGTGCCAGCAGTCCGTGGAGGGGAGAGACCCAGTACTTC.

Ten or more counts support this clonotype. This sequence joins TRBV20-1 and TRBJ1-5; no reliable D call. The CDR3 covers 14 residues. V lost 3 bases, J lost 0 bases, and 9 bases lay in between. Germline CDR1 DFQATT, CDR2 SNEGSKA (reference sequence). CDR3 DNA sequence: TGCAGTGCTAGGAAAGGCGCTAGCAATCAGCCCCAGCATTTT. It codes for CSARKGASNQPQHF.

This clonotype was counted at least ten times. The chain joins TRBV12-3 or TRBV12-4 to TRBJ2-1, with D tentatively TRBD2 (6 bases). The CDR3 consists of 14 residues. Trimming took off 7 bases at V and 0 bases at J, with 10 bases between the two ends. The CDR3 loop is CASNRGTSYNEQFF. CDR3 DNA sequence: TGTGCCAGCAATCGGGGGACCTCCTACAATGAGCAGTTCTTC.

This clonotype was recorded many times. The rearrangement links TRBV9 to TRBJ2-3; D not resolved. The germline V gene encodes CDR1 SGDLS and CDR2 YYNGEE. This CDR3 spans 14 amino acids. V was pared by 2 bases and J by 4 bases, with 11 bases between. The DNA for the CDR3 is TGTGCCAGCAGCGTGTTTCCGATCGCAGATACGCAGTATTTT. It is translated as CASSVFPIADTQYF. The full variable domain, in which reference TRBV9 and TRBJ2-3 provide the parts outside the CDR3, is DSGVTQTPKHLITATGQRVTLRCSPRSGDLSVYWYQQSLDQGLQFLIQYYNGEERAKGNILERFSAQQFPDLHSELNLSSLELGDSALYFCASSVFPIADTQYFGPGTRLTVL.

This clonotype was seen many times. This CDR3 is CASSRGTGGEAFF. The DNA of the CDR3 is TGTGCCAGCAGCAGAGGGACAGGGGGTGAAGCTTTCTTT. J is TRBJ1-1 and V is TRBV5-6, with 11 bases matching TRBD1. The CDR3 is 13 amino acids. Germline loops: CDR1 SGHDT, CDR2 YYEEEE. V dropped 4 bases and J dropped 7; count of bases not matched to a gene: 3.

The table lists this clonotype with many counts. This chain joins TRBV7-2 and TRBJ1-1; D gene uncertain. CDR3 length: 14 amino acids. Trimming removed 3 bases from V and 1 base from J, with 9 bases in between. Germline loops: CDR1 SGHTA, CDR2 FQGNSA. CDR3 residues: CASSLFPENTEAFF. CDR3 DNA: TGTGCCAGCAGCTTGTTCCCCGAGAACACTGAAGCTTTCTTT.

This clonotype has a count of ten or more. DNA of the CDR3: TGTGCCAGCAGCTTAAGGGGGCAGCCCCAGCATTTT. Amino acid sequence: CASSLRGQPQHF. The V gene is TRBV7-2, the J gene TRBJ1-5; TRBD1 is a possible D gene (6 bases). V gave up 2 bases and J gave up 7 bases, with 6 bases separating them. The CDR3 is 12 amino acids. CDR1 SGHTA and CDR2 FQGNSA come from the germline V gene.

In its sample, this clonotype was seen many times. The V call is TRBV12-3 or TRBV12-4, the J call TRBJ1-1; D is unclear. This CDR3 is 14 amino acids long. Trimming removed 2 bases from V and 2 bases from J, with 9 bases in between. CDR3 loop: CASSLKRPNTEAFF. CDR3 nucleotide sequence: TGTGCCAGCAGTTTAAAAAGACCAAACACTGAAGCTTTCTTT.

At least ten counts were recorded for this clonotype. This chain joins TRBV6-5 and TRBJ2-4; tentative D call: TRBD2 (5 bases). CDR1 MNHEY and CDR2 SVGAGI come from the germline V gene. CDR3 length: 18 residues. Trimming shortened V by 5 bases and J by 1 base, and 21 bases separated the two germline ends. CDR3 loop: CASSKGPGELGAKNIQYF. CDR3 bases: TGTGCCAGCAGTAAAGGACCCGGGGAGCTAGGGGCCAAAAACATTCAGTACTTC.

This clonotype was counted ten times or more. The chain employs TRBV15 and TRBJ1-1; TRBD1 is a possible D gene (6 bases). The CDR3 has 17 amino acids. Trimming left V 2 bases short and J 0 bases short, with 16 bases between. Germline CDR1 reads LNHNV; CDR2 reads YYDKDF (reference sequence). Here the CDR3 DNA reads TGTGCCACCAGCAGAATACAGGGAAAGAGGCTGAACACTGAAGCTTTCTTT. This gives the protein CATSRIQGKRLNTEAFF.

The chain links TRBV20-1 to TRBJ2-5; TRBD1 is a possible D gene (6 bases). Germline-derived CDR1 and CDR2 are DFQATT and SNEGSKA (reference sequence). This CDR3 has 13 residues. V lost 4 bases and J 4 bases, leaving 13 bases between the germline ends. CDR3: CSATNRVRETQYF. The CDR3 region has the DNA TGCAGTGCTACCAACAGGGTTCGAGAGACCCAGTACTTC.

This clonotype is medium-sized in the sample. The chain joins TRBV7-6 to TRBJ2-2; 14 bases agree with TRBD2. Germline lookup yields CDR1 SGHVS and CDR2 FNYEAQ. V was pared by 1 base and J by 7 bases, with 8 bases of the junction left unmatched. The CDR3 runs 18 residues. The CDR3 protein is CASSLVGTSGSLDGELFF. DNA of the CDR3: TGTGCCAGCAGCTTAGTAGGGACTAGCGGGAGTCTTGACGGGGAGCTGTTTTTT.

This clonotype was seen at least ten times. V gene TRBV15 combines with J gene TRBJ1-1; 8 nucleotides align to TRBD1. Trimming took 0 bases from V and 4 from J; bases not matched to a gene: 13. CDR1 is LNHNV and CDR2 is YYDKDF in the germline V gene (reference sequence). This CDR3 is 18 amino acids long. CDR3 nucleotide sequence: TGTGCCACCAGCAGAGATCAGGACAGGGCGTGGTGGGGCACTGAAGCTTTCTTT. Amino acid sequence: CATSRDQDRAWWGTEAFF.

This clonotype occurred many times. The chain uses TRBV28 and TRBJ2-3; D may be TRBD1 (5 bases). CDR1 is MDHEN and CDR2 is SYDVKM in the germline V gene. Deletions cut 4 bases from V and 0 bases from J, with 14 bases between. The CDR3 spans 16 residues. Written as DNA, the CDR3 is TGTGCCAGCAGTTCGACTGGGGCGGCCAGCACAGATACGCAGTATTTT. Protein sequence: CASSSTGAASTDTQYF.

This clonotype was detected ten times or more. The chain uses TRBV11-2 and TRBJ2-2; 7 bases match TRBD2. The CDR3 consists of 15 residues. The junction had 8 bases not matched to a gene; V was cut back by 6 bases and J by 4 bases. From germline, CDR1 is SGHAT and CDR2 FQNNGV. CDR3 DNA sequence: TGTGCCAGCAGACCGAGCGGGGACCCCACCGGGGAGCTGTTTTTT. This translates into CASRPSGDPTGELFF.

Ten or more counts support this clonotype. The chain carries TRBV15 and TRBJ2-1, with D perhaps assigned TRBD1 or TRBD2 (5 bases each). Trimming shortened V by 8 bases and J by 5 bases, and 16 bases separated the two germline ends. The CDR3 consists of 14 residues. From germline, CDR1 is LNHNV and CDR2 YYDKDF (reference sequence). The CDR3 DNA follows: TGTGCCACCTGGACGGGCCAGGGAGACAATGAGCAGTTCTTC. Translating gives CATWTGQGDNEQFF.

This clonotype was recorded at least ten times. The rearrangement joins TRBV20-1 to TRBJ1-1; 7 bases are shared with TRBD1. CDR3 length equals 15 residues. The trim removed 0 bases at V and 5 bases at J, leaving 9 bases unmatched. Germline values: CDR1 DFQATT, CDR2 SNEGSKA (reference sequence). DNA of the CDR3: TGCAGTGCTAGAGATCCCGCAGGGACAGCGACTGAAGCTTTCTTT. Amino acids: CSARDPAGTATEAFF.